This T cell receptor (beta chain) derives from a study of T cell repertoires in cytomegalovirus infection. In the study overall: HLA-C-restricted CMV epitopes, recently identified, and well-studied HLA-B-restricted ones were used by the study. CMV infection plus the matching HLA type was flagged by public TCR beta signatures.

General observations from the study: There were carriers of CMV plus the relevant HLA, and cumulative public TCR beta family frequency identified them. The response measured ex vivo was dominated by TCR beta clonotypes (HLA-C-restricted and CMV-specific).

TCRdb reprocessed the reads via MiXCR and lists one record per CDR3 protein. The sample has roughly 310,000 distinct CDR3 sequences, about 27% seen once; the top ten hold about 20%. This clonotype appeared many times. Antigen: not known. The CDR3 contains 14 residues. V was shortened by 1 base and J by 4 bases, with 7 bases between the two germline ends. Germline loops: CDR1 SGHTA, CDR2 FQGNSA. This sequence was found in a human donor in good health (CMV status not recorded). Some clones in this sample may be carry-over from other donors' samples. The sample here was cultured PBMCs, taken from culture after CMV antigen stimulation. The rearrangement joins TRBV7-2 to TRBJ2-2; D call uncertain. The CDR3 region is CASSLDRSTGELFF. The CDR3 DNA is TGTGCCAGCAGCTTAGACAGAAGCACCGGGGAGCTGTTTTTT. The complete variable domain, with remaining parts taken from reference TRBV7-2 and TRBJ2-2, reads GAGVSQSPSNKVTEKGKDVELRCDPISGHTALYWYRQSLGQGLEFLIYFQGNSAPDKSGLPSDRFSAERTGGSVSTLTIQRTQQEDSAVYLCASSLDRSTGELFFGEGSRLTVL.